The rows below give T cell receptor beta chains drawn from one sample of a study of identical twins. TCRdb re-derived calls from the 5' RACE reads in MiXCR, one entry per CDR3 protein. The sample consists of about 250,000 distinct CDR3 sequences, roughly 8.7% of them appearing once. These data were also filed under a second study, of yellow fever vaccine responses in identical twins.

Sequenced input: CD8+ T cells sorted from blood. These receptors all stem from a woman under 30 in good health. Each CDR3 is given with its conserved first and last residue. D genes are given only for firm matches. Size is omitted from some rows. Given values are once, few, many or a class for expanded clones.

d_call cdr3_length clone_size j_call v_call cdr3_aa cdr3_nt
NA 14 many TRBJ2-7 TRBV20-1 CSARDGGLSYEQYF TGCAGTGCTAGGGACGGTGGACTCTCCTACGAGCAGTACTTC
NA 15 many TRBJ2-7 TRBV7-9 CASSLLSVSPNEQYF TGTGCCAGCAGCTTATTGTCGGTATCTCCTAACGAGCAGTACTTC
NA 14 NA TRBJ1-5 TRBV7-6 CASSSHPKNQPQHF TGTGCCAGCAGCTCCCATCCCAAGAACCAGCCCCAGCATTTT
NA 14 NA TRBJ2-5 TRBV12-3/TRBV12-4 CASSLASPPETQYF TGTGCCAGCAGTTTGGCCTCGCCGCCAGAGACCCAGTACTTC
NA 11 few TRBJ2-1 TRBV6-1 CASSELSEEFF TGTGCCAGCAGTGAATTGAGTGAGGAGTTCTTC
NA 13 NA TRBJ2-7 TRBV27 CASSLWGGREQYF TGTGCCAGCAGTTTATGGGGGGGCCGCGAGCAGTACTTC
NA 18 NA TRBJ2-2 TRBV23-1 CASSQFRLSIQTTGELFF TGCGCCAGCAGTCAGTTTCGACTTTCAATACAAACCACCGGGGAGCTGTTTTTT
NA 15 few TRBJ2-3 TRBV7-9 CASSLVQGSTDTQYF TGTGCCAGCAGCTTAGTCCAGGGGAGCACAGATACGCAGTATTTT
TRBD2 16 few TRBJ2-3 TRBV7-8 CASSSRSGSKTDTQYF TGTGCCAGCAGCTCACGAAGCGGGAGTAAGACAGATACGCAGTATTTT
TRBD1 16 many TRBJ2-7 TRBV7-9 CASSLATGTDNYEQYF TGTGCCAGCAGCTTAGCAACCGGGACAGATAACTACGAGCAGTACTTC
NA 12 NA TRBJ2-3 TRBV15 CATSREVDTQYF TGTGCCACCAGCAGAGAGGTGGATACGCAGTATTTT
NA 15 many TRBJ1-2 TRBV29-1 CSVEDSDRPGYGYTF TGCAGCGTTGAAGATTCTGACAGGCCTGGTTATGGCTACACCTTC
NA 14 NA TRBJ2-7 TRBV29-1 CSGLSDGSSYEQYF TGCAGCGGATTATCGGACGGATCCTCCTACGAGCAGTACTTC
NA 17 few TRBJ2-7 TRBV6-2/TRBV6-3 CATLGYESGQLYYEQYF TGTGCCACCTTGGGCTATGAGTCGGGCCAACTATACTACGAGCAGTACTTC
NA 15 few TRBJ2-2 TRBV4-1 CASSQEQGYTGELFF TGCGCCAGCAGCCAAGAGCAGGGGTACACCGGGGAGCTGTTTTTT
TRBD2 17 many TRBJ2-1 TRBV28 CASRPTSGESSYNEQFF TGTGCCAGCAGACCCACTAGCGGGGAGAGCTCCTACAATGAGCAGTTCTTC
NA 14 few TRBJ2-7 TRBV14 CASSQWDNSYEQYF TGTGCCAGCAGCCAATGGGACAACTCCTACGAGCAGTACTTC